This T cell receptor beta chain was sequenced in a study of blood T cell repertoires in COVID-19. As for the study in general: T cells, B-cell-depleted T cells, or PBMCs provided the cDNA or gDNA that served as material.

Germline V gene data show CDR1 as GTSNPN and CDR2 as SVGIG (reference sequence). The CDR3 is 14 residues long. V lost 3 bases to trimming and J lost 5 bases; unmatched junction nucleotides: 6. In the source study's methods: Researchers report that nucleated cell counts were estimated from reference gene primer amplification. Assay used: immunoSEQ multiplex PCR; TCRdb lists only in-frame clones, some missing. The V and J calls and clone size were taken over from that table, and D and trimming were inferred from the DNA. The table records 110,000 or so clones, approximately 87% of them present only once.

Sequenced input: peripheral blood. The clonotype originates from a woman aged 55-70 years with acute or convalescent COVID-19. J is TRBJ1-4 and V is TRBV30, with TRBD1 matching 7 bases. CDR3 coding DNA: TGTGCCTGGAGATCCCGGGACAGAAATGAAAAACTGTTTTTT. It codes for CAWRSRDRNEKLFF. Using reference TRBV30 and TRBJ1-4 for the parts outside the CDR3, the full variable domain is SQTIHQWPATLVQPVGSPLSLECTVEGTSNPNLYWYRQAAGRGLQLLFYSVGIGQISSEVPQNLSASRPQDRQFILSSKKLLLSDSGFYLCAWRSRDRNEKLFFGSGTQLSVL.